The clone carrying this T cell receptor beta chain was counted once. Original data processing: Reference gene primers were amplified, and this amplification served to estimate nucleated cell counts. Profiled with immunoSEQ multiplex PCR; TCRdb holds only in-frame clones, not every one. Clone size and the V and J calls come from that table; the DNA yielded D and trimming. This table has under 200,000 clones, roughly 71% appearing once. This sample was taken from a study of blood T cell repertoires in COVID-19. Study at large: Acute and convalescent COVID-19 samples came from the United States, Italy and Spain. The analysed material was cDNA or gDNA that came from T cells, B-cell-depleted T cells, or PBMCs.

Germline V gene lookup returns CDR1 SGDLS and CDR2 YYNGEE. The V end lost 4 bases, the J end lost 1 base, and 8 bases lay between the germline ends. The CDR3 covers 13 residues. The TCR originated in a woman older than 75 with acute or convalescent COVID-19. The chain recombines TRBV9 with TRBJ1-1; D remains unclear. Specimen: peripheral blood. For the CDR3, the DNA is TGTGCCAGCAGCCCATTGGCGAACACTGAAGCTTTCTTT. It specifies CASSPLANTEAFF. The full variable domain, with the rest looked up from reference TRBV9 and TRBJ1-1, is DSGVTQTPKHLITATGQRVTLRCSPRSGDLSVYWYQQSLDQGLQFLIQYYNGEERAKGNILERFSAQQFPDLHSELNLSSLELGDSALYFCASSPLANTEAFFGQGTRLTVV.